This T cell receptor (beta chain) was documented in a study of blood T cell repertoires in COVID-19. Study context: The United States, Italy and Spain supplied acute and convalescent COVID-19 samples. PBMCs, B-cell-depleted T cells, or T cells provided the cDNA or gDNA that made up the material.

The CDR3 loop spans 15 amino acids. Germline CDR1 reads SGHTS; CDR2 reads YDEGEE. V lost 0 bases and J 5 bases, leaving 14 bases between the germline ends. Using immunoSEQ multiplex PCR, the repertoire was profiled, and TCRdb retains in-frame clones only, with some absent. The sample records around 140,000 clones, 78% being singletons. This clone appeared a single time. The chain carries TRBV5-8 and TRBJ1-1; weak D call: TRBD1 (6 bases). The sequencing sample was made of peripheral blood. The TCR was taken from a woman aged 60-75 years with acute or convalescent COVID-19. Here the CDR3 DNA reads TGTGCCAGCAGCTTGGGGTACAGGGTTGGGACTGAAGCTTTCTTT. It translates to CASSLGYRVGTEAFF.